These T cell receptor beta chains were read from a single sample in a study of cytomegalovirus exposure and HLA in healthy donors. TCRdb's table, derived via immunoSEQ multiplex PCR, lists solely in-frame clones and lacks some. The sample yields around 85,000 clones, about four fifths seen once. The sequenced sample consisted of PBMCs. Source of these receptors: a man aged 25-40 years in good health and CMV-seronegative. CDR3s include the opening cysteine and the closing phenylalanine or tryptophan. Fields, in order: CDR3 protein, CDR3 DNA, CDR3 length, J gene, D gene, clone size, V gene. The D gene is left open where the match is weak. Size is omitted from some rows. Given values are once, few, many or a class for expanded clones.

CDR3 protein: CAISGGGSYEQYF; CDR3 DNA: TGTGCCATCAGTGGCGGGGGATCCTACGAGCAGTACTTC; CDR3 length: 13; J gene: TRBJ2-7; D gene: TRBD2; clone size: -; V gene: TRBV10-3
CDR3 protein: CTSTIKLAGAVEQYF; CDR3 DNA: TGCACCAGCACCATAAAACTAGCGGGGGCGGTCGAGCAGTACTTC; CDR3 length: 15; J gene: TRBJ2-7; D gene: -; clone size: -; V gene: TRBV1
CDR3 protein: CASRPRRVRTEAFF; CDR3 DNA: TGTGCCAGCAGGCCTAGACGGGTGCGAACTGAAGCTTTCTTT; CDR3 length: 14; J gene: TRBJ1-1; D gene: -; clone size: -; V gene: TRBV6-5
CDR3 protein: CASSRDGGPGDYNEQFF; CDR3 DNA: TGCGCCAGCAGCCGGGATGGCGGACCCGGAGATTACAATGAGCAGTTCTTC; CDR3 length: 17; J gene: TRBJ2-1; D gene: -; clone size: -; V gene: TRBV5-1
CDR3 protein: CSVEGAYPFPDTQYF; CDR3 DNA: TGCAGCGTTGAAGGGGCTTACCCCTTCCCAGATACGCAGTATTTT; CDR3 length: 15; J gene: TRBJ2-3; D gene: -; clone size: -; V gene: TRBV29-1
CDR3 protein: CASRQTGGTYEQYF; CDR3 DNA: TGTGCCAGCAGGCAGACAGGGGGAACCTACGAGCAGTACTTC; CDR3 length: 14; J gene: TRBJ2-7; D gene: TRBD1; clone size: -; V gene: TRBV7-9
CDR3 protein: CASSGPGWRAFF; CDR3 DNA: TGTGCCAGCAGTGGGCCGGGTTGGCGCGCTTTCTTC; CDR3 length: 12; J gene: TRBJ1-1; D gene: -; clone size: -; V gene: TRBV6-1
CDR3 protein: CASSAGLYNEQFF; CDR3 DNA: TGTGCCAGCAGCGCGGGCCTCTACAATGAGCAGTTCTTC; CDR3 length: 13; J gene: TRBJ2-1; D gene: -; clone size: -; V gene: TRBV7-6
CDR3 protein: CSVEADTRSSYEQYF; CDR3 DNA: TGCAGCGTTGAAGCGGACACCAGGAGCTCCTACGAGCAGTACTTC; CDR3 length: 15; J gene: TRBJ2-7; D gene: -; clone size: -; V gene: TRBV29-1
CDR3 protein: CASSHGQIPYEQYF; CDR3 DNA: TGTGCCAGCAGCCACGGACAGATCCCCTACGAGCAGTACTTC; CDR3 length: 14; J gene: TRBJ2-7; D gene: -; clone size: -; V gene: TRBV7-9
CDR3 protein: CASGPRTGGSGANVLTF; CDR3 DNA: TGTGCTAGTGGTCCCCGGACAGGGGGCTCTGGGGCCAACGTCCTGACTTTC; CDR3 length: 17; J gene: TRBJ2-6; D gene: TRBD1; clone size: -; V gene: TRBV12-5
CDR3 protein: CASTTGGQGYTF; CDR3 DNA: TGCGCCAGCACAACAGGGGGCCAAGGCTACACCTTC; CDR3 length: 12; J gene: TRBJ1-2; D gene: TRBD1; clone size: -; V gene: TRBV5-1
CDR3 protein: CACQGGGLGAEAFF; CDR3 DNA: TGTGCCTGTCAGGGAGGGGGATTAGGAGCTGAAGCTTTCTTT; CDR3 length: 14; J gene: TRBJ1-1; D gene: -; clone size: -; V gene: TRBV30
CDR3 protein: CASSESGGLGLEQFF; CDR3 DNA: TGTGCCAGCAGTGAATCGGGAGGGCTGGGTTTAGAGCAGTTCTTC; CDR3 length: 15; J gene: TRBJ2-1; D gene: TRBD2; clone size: -; V gene: TRBV2
CDR3 protein: CASHPTGTSYEQYF; CDR3 DNA: TGTGCCAGCCACCCGACAGGGACCTCCTACGAGCAGTACTTC; CDR3 length: 14; J gene: TRBJ2-7; D gene: TRBD1; clone size: -; V gene: TRBV5-4
CDR3 protein: CASTIDGHDPFF; CDR3 DNA: TGCGCCAGCACTATAGACGGACATGATCCTTTCTTT; CDR3 length: 12; J gene: TRBJ1-1; D gene: -; clone size: -; V gene: TRBV10-1
CDR3 protein: CASRHAGTRSYEQYF; CDR3 DNA: TGTGCCAGCAGACACGCCGGGACACGATCCTACGAGCAGTACTTC; CDR3 length: 15; J gene: TRBJ2-7; D gene: -; clone size: -; V gene: TRBV2
CDR3 protein: CASRLARGTGYTF; CDR3 DNA: TGTGCAAGTCGCTTAGCGCGGGGGACTGGCTACACCTTC; CDR3 length: 13; J gene: TRBJ1-2; D gene: -; clone size: -; V gene: TRBV12-2
CDR3 protein: CASSHELAGGQETQYF; CDR3 DNA: TGTGCCAGCAGCCACGAACTAGCGGGAGGGCAAGAGACCCAGTACTTC; CDR3 length: 16; J gene: TRBJ2-5; D gene: TRBD2; clone size: -; V gene: TRBV4-2
CDR3 protein: CASSIYPAGNTIYF; CDR3 DNA: TGTGCCAGCAGTATATACCCAGCTGGAAACACCATATATTTT; CDR3 length: 14; J gene: TRBJ1-3; D gene: -; clone size: -; V gene: TRBV6-1
CDR3 protein: CASSVSGSFTGANVLTF; CDR3 DNA: TGTGCCAGCAGCGTATCGGGGAGTTTCACTGGGGCCAACGTCCTGACTTTC; CDR3 length: 17; J gene: TRBJ2-6; D gene: -; clone size: -; V gene: TRBV9
CDR3 protein: CASSCLAAHTDTQYF; CDR3 DNA: TGTGCCAGCAGTTGTCTAGCGGCCCACACAGATACGCAGTATTTT; CDR3 length: 15; J gene: TRBJ2-3; D gene: TRBD2; clone size: few; V gene: TRBV6-4
CDR3 protein: CASGPDYNSEAFF; CDR3 DNA: TGTGCTAGTGGTCCAGACTACAACTCTGAAGCTTTCTTT; CDR3 length: 13; J gene: TRBJ1-1; D gene: -; clone size: once; V gene: TRBV12-5
CDR3 protein: CASRRTAGTGYEAFF; CDR3 DNA: TGTGCCAGCAGGAGAACCGCCGGGACAGGCTATGAAGCTTTCTTT; CDR3 length: 15; J gene: TRBJ1-1; D gene: TRBD1; clone size: -; V gene: TRBV2
CDR3 protein: CASSPLGQGATDEQYF; CDR3 DNA: TGTGCCAGCAGTCCCCTAGGACAGGGCGCGACCGACGAGCAGTACTTC; CDR3 length: 16; J gene: TRBJ2-7; D gene: TRBD1; clone size: -; V gene: TRBV28
CDR3 protein: CASSPGVTSGSQETQYF; CDR3 DNA: TGTGCCAGCAGCCCGGGGGTGACTAGCGGATCTCAAGAGACCCAGTACTTC; CDR3 length: 17; J gene: TRBJ2-5; D gene: TRBD2; clone size: -; V gene: TRBV7-2
CDR3 protein: CASSQDPGLVLPDTQYF; CDR3 DNA: TGCGCCAGCAGCCAAGATCCGGGACTAGTTCTCCCAGATACGCAGTATTTT; CDR3 length: 17; J gene: TRBJ2-3; D gene: TRBD2; clone size: -; V gene: TRBV4-3
CDR3 protein: CASSLRTSGTGELFF; CDR3 DNA: TGTGCCAGCAGCTTAAGGACTAGTGGGACCGGGGAGCTGTTTTTT; CDR3 length: 15; J gene: TRBJ2-2; D gene: TRBD2; clone size: -; V gene: TRBV5-4
CDR3 protein: CAWSVRGGRRAEAFF; CDR3 DNA: TGTGCCTGGAGTGTACGCGGGGGCCGAAGGGCTGAAGCTTTCTTT; CDR3 length: 15; J gene: TRBJ1-1; D gene: -; clone size: -; V gene: TRBV30
CDR3 protein: CASRLTGDYGYTF; CDR3 DNA: TGTGCCAGCAGGTTAACGGGGGACTATGGCTACACCTTC; CDR3 length: 13; J gene: TRBJ1-2; D gene: -; clone size: -; V gene: TRBV28
CDR3 protein: CSAEQGSGYTF; CDR3 DNA: TGCAGTGCGGAACAGGGGAGCGGCTACACCTTC; CDR3 length: 11; J gene: TRBJ1-2; D gene: TRBD1; clone size: -; V gene: TRBV20-1
CDR3 protein: CASSLDRVLGYTF; CDR3 DNA: TGCGCCAGCAGCCTTGACAGGGTGCTCGGCTACACCTTC; CDR3 length: 13; J gene: TRBJ1-2; D gene: TRBD1; clone size: -; V gene: TRBV5-1
CDR3 protein: CASSPPYELAAVEQYF; CDR3 DNA: TGTGCCAGCTCACCACCCTATGAACTAGCAGCGGTCGAGCAGTACTTC; CDR3 length: 16; J gene: TRBJ2-7; D gene: -; clone size: once; V gene: TRBV18
CDR3 protein: CASSPYPLGAGNEKLFF; CDR3 DNA: TGTGCCAGCAGTCCCTACCCTTTGGGGGCGGGTAATGAAAAACTGTTTTTT; CDR3 length: 17; J gene: TRBJ1-4; D gene: -; clone size: -; V gene: TRBV27
CDR3 protein: CASSVGLAGVEDTQYF; CDR3 DNA: TGTGCCAGCAGCGTAGGACTAGCGGGGGTCGAAGATACGCAGTATTTT; CDR3 length: 16; J gene: TRBJ2-3; D gene: TRBD2; clone size: -; V gene: TRBV9
CDR3 protein: CAIKEREASYEQYF; CDR3 DNA: TGTGCCATCAAGGAGCGGGAGGCCTCCTACGAGCAGTACTTC; CDR3 length: 14; J gene: TRBJ2-7; D gene: TRBD2; clone size: -; V gene: TRBV10-3
CDR3 protein: CASSLVGLAGRRSYEQYF; CDR3 DNA: TGTGCCAGCAGCTTGGTAGGACTAGCGGGCCGCCGCTCCTACGAGCAGTACTTC; CDR3 length: 18; J gene: TRBJ2-7; D gene: TRBD2; clone size: few; V gene: TRBV5-8
CDR3 protein: CASSFGAGGETQYF; CDR3 DNA: TGCGCCAGCAGCTTTGGAGCGGGAGGAGAGACCCAGTACTTC; CDR3 length: 14; J gene: TRBJ2-5; D gene: TRBD2; clone size: -; V gene: TRBV5-1
CDR3 protein: CASGRGTFQETQYF; CDR3 DNA: TGTGCCAGCGGGCGGGGGACCTTCCAAGAGACCCAGTACTTC; CDR3 length: 14; J gene: TRBJ2-5; D gene: TRBD2; clone size: -; V gene: TRBV6-1